One sample yielded the 21 T cell receptor beta chains listed below, sequenced in a study of T cells after yellow fever vaccination. TCRdb processed the 5' RACE reads anew with MiXCR; each CDR3 protein has one entry. The data contain just over 300,000 distinct CDR3 sequences, roughly 3.5% of them singletons. The sequenced sample was PBMCs, obtained on the day of the yellow fever booster vaccination. These receptors were obtained from a man aged 18 to 29 who received the YFV17D yellow fever vaccine.

This clonotype was seen repeatedly, ten times or more. The rearrangement uses TRBV7-8 and TRBJ1-5; TRBD1 is a possible D gene (5 bases). The germline V gene encodes CDR1 SGHVS and CDR2 FQNEAQ. The CDR3 runs 13 residues. V lost 5 bases, J lost 5 bases, and 10 bases lay in between. The CDR3 spells CASSGRGDQPQHF. For the CDR3, the DNA is TGTGCCAGCAGCGGAAGGGGAGATCAGCCCCAGCATTTT. Combining the CDR3 with reference TRBV7-8 and TRBJ1-5 gives the whole variable domain GAGVSQSPRYKVAKRGQDVALRCDPISGHVSLFWYQQALGQGPEFLTYFQNEAQLDKSGLPSDRFFAERPEGSVSTLKIQRTQQEDSAVYLCASSGRGDQPQHFGDGTRLSIL.

There are many counts of this clonotype. A junction boundary mismatches the germline segment, possibly from a read error. This chain links TRBV10-3 with TRBJ1-2; D gene unclear. This CDR3 contains 12 residues. CDR1 is ENHRY, CDR2 SYGVKD, per germline. CDR3: CAISEADRVRAF. The CDR3 DNA sequence: TGTGCCATCAGTGAGGCAGACCGAGTTCGTGCCTTC.

Here the CDR3 reads CATSLGGAGTDTQYF. CDR3 nucleotides: TGTGCCACCAGCCTCGGGGGGGCCGGCACAGATACGCAGTATTTT. The chain links TRBV24-1 to TRBJ2-3; 8 bases map to TRBD2. Trimming removed 7 bases from V and 1 base from J; junction bases left unmatched: 6. The CDR3 spans 15 residues. Germline V CDR1 and CDR2: KGHDR, SFDVKD.

The chain uses TRBV9 and TRBJ2-3, with 7 bases lining up with TRBD2. The ends lost 0 bases at V and 13 bases at J; junction bases unmatched: 8. CDR1 and CDR2 (germline): SGDLS, YYNGEE. This CDR3 is built from 13 residues. CDR3 DNA: TGTGCCAGCAGCGTAGAAGGCGGGGGTAACAAGTATTTT. This encodes CASSVEGGGNKYF.

The chain uses TRBV6-1 and TRBJ2-1; perhaps TRBD2 as D (6 bases). The CDR3 loop spans 12 amino acids. In germline, CDR1 is MNHNS, CDR2 SASEGT. Trimming removed 3 bases from V and 13 bases from J, with 13 bases in between. For the CDR3, the DNA is TGTGCCAGCAGTGACGGGAGTAGCGGACAGTTCTTC. Protein sequence: CASSDGSSGQFF.

The sample holds many counts of this clonotype. The genes are TRBV5-1 and TRBJ2-7; D assignment may be TRBD1 or TRBD2 (5 bases each). Trimming stripped 2 bases from V and 2 bases from J, with 11 bases between. The CDR3 sequence is 14 residues long. From germline, CDR1 is SGHRS and CDR2 YFSETQ. CDR3 protein: CASSFRGRTYEQYF. Written as DNA, the CDR3 is TGCGCCAGCAGCTTCCGGGGACGGACCTACGAGCAGTACTTC. The whole variable domain, filled in from reference TRBV5-1 and TRBJ2-7, reads KAGVTQTPRYLIKTRGQQVTLSCSPISGHRSVSWYQQTPGQGLQFLFEYFSETQRNKGNFPGRFSGRQFSNSRSEMNVSTLELGDSALYLCASSFRGRTYEQYFGPGTRLTVT.

CDR3 bases: TGTGCCAGCAGCTTGGCAGGGAGAACCAACGATGAGCAGTTCTTC. It is translated as CASSLAGRTNDEQFF. This chain uses TRBV5-5 with TRBJ2-1; D possibly uses TRBD1 or TRBD2 (5 bases each). Germline V gene sequence: CDR1 SGHKS, CDR2 YYEKEE (reference sequence). This CDR3 has 15 amino acids. Trimming left V 0 bases short and J 8 bases short, with 15 bases between.

This clonotype showed up just a few times. The V call is TRBV20-1, the J call TRBJ2-3, with TRBD2 as a possible D gene (7 bases). Trimming removed 3 bases from V and 0 bases from J, with 22 bases in between. The V gene's germline CDR1 is DFQATT and CDR2 SNEGSKA (reference sequence). The CDR3 consists of 18 residues. The CDR3 region has the DNA TGCAGTGCTAGTCCCCCTGGGGGGGCGACCGGGAGCACAGATACGCAGTATTTT. Its translation: CSASPPGGATGSTDTQYF.

The sample holds many counts of this clonotype. The rearrangement uses TRBV29-1 and TRBJ2-5, with D perhaps matching TRBD2 (5 bases). Germline assignment: CDR1 SQVTM and CDR2 ANQGSEA. This CDR3 contains 13 residues. Trimming left V 1 base short and J 3 bases short, with 9 bases between. The CDR3 DNA reads as TGCAGCGTTGAAGCGGGGTACGAAGAGACCCAGTACTTC. This encodes CSVEAGYEETQYF.

V usage is TRBV19 and J usage is TRBJ1-1; D is unclear. The CDR3 has 13 amino acids. Between the trimmed V and J ends, which lost 7 bases and 4 bases, there was a span of 13 bases. Germline values: CDR1 LNHDA, CDR2 SQIVND (reference sequence). Here the CDR3 DNA reads TGTGCCAGTAAGGGCGATAAGGCCACTGAAGCTTTCTTT. Its translation is CASKGDKATEAFF.

J is TRBJ2-2 and V is TRBV4-2; tentatively, D is TRBD2 (5 bases). Between the trimmed V and J ends, which lost 0 bases and 5 bases, there was a span of 13 bases. The CDR3 contains 16 residues. Germline CDR1 is LGHNA and CDR2 is YNFKEQ. The CDR3 region has the DNA TGTGCCAGCAGCCAAGAACGAGGGTTTCGGACCGGGGAGCTGTTTTTT. Protein: CASSQERGFRTGELFF.

This clonotype came up many times. The chain links TRBV7-2 to TRBJ2-5, with TRBD1 matching 9 bases. CDR3 size: 15 residues. With 2 bases clipped from V and 3 bases from J, the junction kept 4 bases outside the gene matches. Per the germline V gene, CDR1 is SGHTA and CDR2 is FQGNSA. The CDR3 is CASSLQGTGKETQYF. DNA of the CDR3: TGTGCCAGCAGCTTACAAGGGACAGGGAAAGAGACCCAGTACTTC.

This clonotype was detected many times. V usage is TRBV6-5 and J usage is TRBJ1-5; D is perhaps TRBD1 (6 bases). The CDR3 consists of 13 residues. The ends were cut back, 2 bases at V and 6 bases at J, with 8 bases in the middle. The germline gives CDR1 MNHEY, CDR2 SVGAGI. The DNA of the CDR3 is TGTGCCAGCAGTTACAGGGGGAGTCAGCCCCAGCATTTT. Translated: CASSYRGSQPQHF.

The gene calls are TRBV5-1 and TRBJ1-1; no definite D call. The ends were cut back, 1 base at V and 3 bases at J, with 13 bases in the middle. The CDR3 extends over 15 amino acids. Germline CDR1 reads SGHRS; CDR2 reads YFSETQ. CDR3 in amino acids: CASSLKENGHTEAFF. As DNA, the CDR3 is TGCGCCAGCAGCTTGAAAGAAAACGGACACACTGAAGCTTTCTTT.

This sequence joins TRBV15 and TRBJ2-1; tentative D call: TRBD2 (6 bases). Deletions cut 5 bases from V and 9 bases from J, with 11 bases between. CDR1 and CDR2 (germline): LNHNV, YYDKDF (reference sequence). This CDR3 has 12 amino acids. The CDR3 bases are TGTGCCACCAGCCGACTAGTAACTGAGCAGTTCTTC. It specifies CATSRLVTEQFF.

This clonotype was counted many times. The J gene is TRBJ1-6, the V gene TRBV4-3; no clear D. The CDR3 sequence is 16 residues long. The V gene lost 1 base and the J gene lost 0 bases, with 7 bases spanning the gap. Germline V lookup: CDR1 LGHNA, CDR2 YSLEER. The CDR3 nucleotides read TGCGCCAGCAGCCAAGTAGCGTACTCCTATAATTCACCCCTCCACTTT. The encoded protein is CASSQVAYSYNSPLHF.

At least ten counts were recorded for this clonotype. The J gene is TRBJ1-1, the V gene TRBV5-1, with TRBD1 as a possible D gene (5 bases). CDR3 size: 12 residues. Trimming removed 3 bases from V and 10 bases from J, with 13 bases in between. Germline CDR1 and CDR2: SGHRS and YFSETQ. This CDR3 reads CASSSPDRPAFF. The CDR3 bases are TGCGCCAGCAGCTCGCCCGACAGACCAGCTTTCTTT.

This chain uses TRBV4-2 with TRBJ2-5, with 8 bases identical to TRBD2. After removal of 1 base from V and 7 bases from J, the junction contained 17 bases not matched to a gene. Germline-derived CDR1 and CDR2 are LGHNA and YNFKEQ. This CDR3 comprises 18 residues. CDR3: CASSQGYPTGGPVGTQYF. CDR3 bases: TGTGCCAGCAGCCAAGGTTACCCGACGGGGGGGCCGGTTGGGACCCAGTACTTC.

The chain recombines TRBV5-5 with TRBJ1-4; maybe TRBD1 (5 bases). Germline V gene sequence: CDR1 SGHKS, CDR2 YYEKEE (reference sequence). The CDR3 extends over 17 amino acids. Deletions cut 0 bases from V and 0 bases from J, with 12 bases between. In DNA form, the CDR3 reads TGTGCCAGCAGCTTGGGGACGGACACCACAACTAATGAAAAACTGTTTTTT. It codes for CASSLGTDTTTNEKLFF.

This clonotype appeared many times. The gene calls are TRBV3-1 and TRBJ1-6, with D unclear. This CDR3 has 14 amino acids. Germline values: CDR1 LGHDT, CDR2 YNNKEL (reference sequence). V lost 2 bases to trimming and J lost 7 bases, with 9 bases between them. This CDR3 is CASSQQSENSPLHF. As DNA, the CDR3 is TGTGCCAGCAGCCAACAGTCGGAAAATTCACCCCTCCACTTT.

In DNA, the CDR3 is TGTGCCATAGGGACAGGTACCTACGAGCAGTACTTC. This codes for CAIGTGTYEQYF. The chain couples TRBV10-3 to TRBJ2-7, with 8 bases lining up with TRBD1. The CDR3 has 12 residues. The germline gives CDR1 ENHRY, CDR2 SYGVKD. Trimming took 9 bases from V and 2 from J; bases not matched to a gene: 3.